Listed below are T cell receptor beta chains from one sample, sequenced in a study of graft-versus-host responses after intestinal transplantation. These TCRs' antigens remain unknown. The method was immunoSEQ multiplex PCR; TCRdb's version includes in-frame clones alone and lacks a portion of them. The data contain about 70,000 clones, 90% of them singletons. The sequencing used unstimulated CD8+ T cells sorted from spleen or lymph node cells, collected before intestinal transplant. These receptors originate from a human donor who received an intestinal transplant. Both conserved end residues are part of each CDR3.

cdr3_aa v_call
CASSSPAGGYTF TRBV5-6
CSVEGLSGATYNEQFF TRBV29-1
CASSARERGGAGELFF TRBV9
CASSPGGGAGNTEAFF TRBV11-3
CSVEPPTGESGYTF TRBV29-1
CASSSSGPTDTQYF TRBV7-7
CAPTMIRDRGSGYTF TRBV9
CASSQEFGGTQPQHF TRBV4-1
CASSLGDSNYGYTF TRBV5-6
CASSLGGVDYEQYF TRBV5-6
CASSVLSGLAYNEQFF TRBV9
CASSFSLAGLSYEQYF TRBV27
CASSAGPQETQYF TRBV6-5
CASSLMGDEQYF TRBV27
CASSQETLRGREPQHF TRBV4-1
CASSRGLTPYEQYF TRBV27
CASSPSRGQGLNGYTF TRBV5-6